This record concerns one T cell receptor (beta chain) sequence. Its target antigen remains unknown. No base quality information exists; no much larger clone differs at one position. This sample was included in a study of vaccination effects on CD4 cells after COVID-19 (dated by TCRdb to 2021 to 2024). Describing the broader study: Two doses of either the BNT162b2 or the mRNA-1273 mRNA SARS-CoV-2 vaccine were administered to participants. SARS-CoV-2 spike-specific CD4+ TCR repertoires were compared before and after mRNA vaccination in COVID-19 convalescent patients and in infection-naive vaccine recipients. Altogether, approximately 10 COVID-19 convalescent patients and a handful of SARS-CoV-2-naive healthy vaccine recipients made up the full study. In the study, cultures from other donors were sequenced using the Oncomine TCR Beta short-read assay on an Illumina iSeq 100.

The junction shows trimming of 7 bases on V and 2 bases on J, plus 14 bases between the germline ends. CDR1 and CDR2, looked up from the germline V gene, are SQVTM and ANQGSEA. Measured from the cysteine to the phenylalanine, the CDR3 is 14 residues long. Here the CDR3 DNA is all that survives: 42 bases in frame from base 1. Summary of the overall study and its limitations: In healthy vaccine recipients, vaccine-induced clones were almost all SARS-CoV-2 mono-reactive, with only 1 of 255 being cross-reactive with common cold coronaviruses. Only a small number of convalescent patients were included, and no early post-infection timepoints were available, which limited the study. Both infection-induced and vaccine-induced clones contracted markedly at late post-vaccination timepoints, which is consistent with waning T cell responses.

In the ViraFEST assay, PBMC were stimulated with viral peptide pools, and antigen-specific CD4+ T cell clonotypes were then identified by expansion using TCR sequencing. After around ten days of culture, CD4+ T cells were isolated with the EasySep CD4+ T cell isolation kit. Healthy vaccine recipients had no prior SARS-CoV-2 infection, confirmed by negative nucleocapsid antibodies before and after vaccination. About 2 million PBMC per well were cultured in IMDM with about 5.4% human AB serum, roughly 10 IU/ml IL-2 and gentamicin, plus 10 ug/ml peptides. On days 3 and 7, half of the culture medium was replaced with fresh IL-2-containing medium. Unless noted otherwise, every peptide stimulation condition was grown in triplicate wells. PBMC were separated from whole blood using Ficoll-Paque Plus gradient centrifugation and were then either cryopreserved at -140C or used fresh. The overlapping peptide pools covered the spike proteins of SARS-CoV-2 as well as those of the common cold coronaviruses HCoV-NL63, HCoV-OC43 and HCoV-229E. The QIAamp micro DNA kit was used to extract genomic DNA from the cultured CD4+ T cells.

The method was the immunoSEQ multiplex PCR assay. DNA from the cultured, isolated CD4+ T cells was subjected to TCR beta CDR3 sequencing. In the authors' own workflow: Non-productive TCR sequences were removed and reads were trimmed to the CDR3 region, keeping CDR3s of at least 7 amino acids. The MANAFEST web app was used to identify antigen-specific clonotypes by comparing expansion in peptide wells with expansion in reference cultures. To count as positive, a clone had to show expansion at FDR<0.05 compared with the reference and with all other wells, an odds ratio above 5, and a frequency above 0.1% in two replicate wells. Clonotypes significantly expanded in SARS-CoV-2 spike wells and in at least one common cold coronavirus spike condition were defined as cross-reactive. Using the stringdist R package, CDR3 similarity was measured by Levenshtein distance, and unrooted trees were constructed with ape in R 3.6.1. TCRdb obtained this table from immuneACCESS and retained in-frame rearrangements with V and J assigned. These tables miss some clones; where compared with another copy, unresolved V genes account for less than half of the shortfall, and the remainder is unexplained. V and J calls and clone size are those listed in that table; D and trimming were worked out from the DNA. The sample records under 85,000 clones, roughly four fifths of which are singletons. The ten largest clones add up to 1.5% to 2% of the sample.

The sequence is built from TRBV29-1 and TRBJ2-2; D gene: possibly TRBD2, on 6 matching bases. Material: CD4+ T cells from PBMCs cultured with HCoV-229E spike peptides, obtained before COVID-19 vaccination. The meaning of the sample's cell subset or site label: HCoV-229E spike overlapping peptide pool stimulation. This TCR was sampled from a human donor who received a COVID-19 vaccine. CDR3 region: CSAAGLLNTGELFF. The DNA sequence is TGCAGCGCCGCGGGACTCCTAAACACCGGGGAGCTGTTTTTT.